Below, one TCR beta chain is given with its context. Its target is not known. The J segment lost 4 bases and the V segment lost 7 bases, leaving 12 bases of the junction unmatched. The CDR3 runs 18 residues. In germline, CDR1 is SNHLY, CDR2 FYNNEI. Some clones are missing from TCRdb's copy, which holds only in-frame ones; the method was immunoSEQ multiplex PCR. The sample holds under 70,000 clones; around nine tenths are singletons and the top ten take about 1.5%. These data belong to a study of cytomegalovirus exposure and HLA in healthy donors. Study-wide points: In vitro, a few CMV-associated chains proved specific for CMV antigens. Cytomegalovirus association was assigned to about 150 TCR beta chains. Reported performance of the classifier showed diagnosis of cytomegalovirus status with high specificity and sensitivity.

The chain links TRBV2 to TRBJ2-3; 15 bases fit TRBD2. The sequenced material came from PBMCs. The TCR comes from a woman under 30 in good health and CMV-seronegative. CDR3 sequence reads: CASTPRVRTSGRADTQYF. DNA of the CDR3: TGTGCCAGCACCCCAAGGGTTCGGACTAGCGGGAGGGCAGATACGCAGTATTTT.